This TCR beta chain was captured in a study of shared clonotypes between healthy human individuals. In regard to this clone: The antigen remains undetermined.

Study results and limitations: A small donor pool kept down the genetic and exposure-history diversity that was represented. Only blood underwent sampling, and tissue repertoires likely differ.

Genomic DNA from each subset was divided evenly over several immunoSEQ plates. The authors' processing: Quality scores were absent from the junction-only immunoSEQ sequences, so filtering differed. Assay: immunoSEQ multiplex PCR; the TCRdb copy retains only in-frame clones and omits some. V and J calls and clone size are given by that table; D and trimming were obtained from the DNA. The table shows fewer than 600,000 clones, with roughly 72% occurring only once. The V gene's germline CDR1 is LNHDA and CDR2 SQIVND (reference sequence). The V gene lost 7 bases and the J gene lost 7 bases, with 17 bases spanning the gap. The CDR3 contains 14 residues.

Sequenced material: PBMCs. This clonotype originated in a woman between 40 and 50 years old in good health. Some clones in this sample may be carry-over from other donors' samples. V gene TRBV19 combines with J gene TRBJ1-5; tentative D call: TRBD1 (6 bases). CDR3 nucleotide sequence: TGTGCCAGTACCCTGTCAGGGGTGGGACAGCCCCAGCATTTT. As protein: CASTLSGVGQPQHF.